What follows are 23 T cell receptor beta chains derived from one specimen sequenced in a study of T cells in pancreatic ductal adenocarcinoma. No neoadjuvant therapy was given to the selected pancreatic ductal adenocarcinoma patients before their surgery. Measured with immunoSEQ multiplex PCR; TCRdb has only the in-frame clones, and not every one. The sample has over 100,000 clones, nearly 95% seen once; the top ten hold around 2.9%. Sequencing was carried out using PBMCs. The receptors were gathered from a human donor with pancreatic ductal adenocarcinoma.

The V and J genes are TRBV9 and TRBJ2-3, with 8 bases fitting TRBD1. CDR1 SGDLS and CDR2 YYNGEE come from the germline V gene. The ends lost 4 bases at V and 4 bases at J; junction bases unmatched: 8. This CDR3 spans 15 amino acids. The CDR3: CASSHGQGIADTQYF. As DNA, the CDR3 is TGTGCCAGCAGCCACGGACAGGGAATCGCAGATACGCAGTATTTT.

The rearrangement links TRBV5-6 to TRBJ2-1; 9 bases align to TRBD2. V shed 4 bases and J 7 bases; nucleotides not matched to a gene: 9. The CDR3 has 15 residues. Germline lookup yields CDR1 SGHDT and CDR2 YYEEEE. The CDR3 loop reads CASSPIAGAGNEQFF. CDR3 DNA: TGTGCCAGCAGCCCCATAGCGGGAGCCGGGAATGAGCAGTTCTTC.

CDR3 in amino acids: CASSYNREAGELFF. The CDR3 bases are TGTGCCAGCAGTTACAACAGGGAAGCCGGGGAGCTGTTTTTT. V usage is TRBV6-5 and J usage is TRBJ2-2; D may be TRBD1 (6 bases). Germline V gives CDR1 MNHEY, CDR2 SVGAGI. The V end was cut by 2 bases, the J end by 6 bases, with 10 bases between. This CDR3 is built from 14 residues.

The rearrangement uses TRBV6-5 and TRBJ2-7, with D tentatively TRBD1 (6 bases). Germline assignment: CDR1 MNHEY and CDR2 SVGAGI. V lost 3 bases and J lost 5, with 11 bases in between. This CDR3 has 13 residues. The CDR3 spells CASSYGGWDEQYF. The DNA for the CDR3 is TGTGCCAGCAGTTATGGGGGCTGGGACGAGCAGTACTTC.

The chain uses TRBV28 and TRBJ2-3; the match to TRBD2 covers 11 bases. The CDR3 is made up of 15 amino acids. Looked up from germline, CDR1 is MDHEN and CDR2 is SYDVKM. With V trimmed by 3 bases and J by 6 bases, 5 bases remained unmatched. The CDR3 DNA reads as TGTGCCAGCAGTTTGTTACTAGCGGGGGCTGATACGCAGTATTTT. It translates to CASSLLLAGADTQYF.

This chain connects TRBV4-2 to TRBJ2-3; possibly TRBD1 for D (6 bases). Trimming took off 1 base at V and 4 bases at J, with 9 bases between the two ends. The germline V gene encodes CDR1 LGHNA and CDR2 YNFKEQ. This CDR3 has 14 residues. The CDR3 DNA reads TGTGCCAGCAGCCAAGGGACAGCTTCAGATACGCAGTATTTT. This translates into CASSQGTASDTQYF.

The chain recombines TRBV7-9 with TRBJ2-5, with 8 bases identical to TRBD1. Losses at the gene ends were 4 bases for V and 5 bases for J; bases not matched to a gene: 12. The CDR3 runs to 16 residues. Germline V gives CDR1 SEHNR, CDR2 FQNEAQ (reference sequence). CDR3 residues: CASSSINPGGAETQYF. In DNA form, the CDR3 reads TGTGCCAGCAGCTCAATCAACCCAGGGGGCGCTGAGACCCAGTACTTC. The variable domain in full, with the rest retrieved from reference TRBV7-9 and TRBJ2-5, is DTGVSQNPRHKITKRGQNVTFRCDPISEHNRLYWYRQTLGQGPEFLTYFQNEAQLEKSRLLSDRFSAERPKGSFSTLEIQRTEQGDSAMYLCASSSINPGGAETQYFGPGTRLLVL.

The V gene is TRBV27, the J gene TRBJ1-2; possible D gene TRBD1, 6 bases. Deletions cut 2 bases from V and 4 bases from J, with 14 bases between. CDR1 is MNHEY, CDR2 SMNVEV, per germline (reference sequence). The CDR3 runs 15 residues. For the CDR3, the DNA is TGTGCCAGCAGTTTAGGCCCCGGGACATTCTATGGCTACACCTTC. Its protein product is CASSLGPGTFYGYTF.

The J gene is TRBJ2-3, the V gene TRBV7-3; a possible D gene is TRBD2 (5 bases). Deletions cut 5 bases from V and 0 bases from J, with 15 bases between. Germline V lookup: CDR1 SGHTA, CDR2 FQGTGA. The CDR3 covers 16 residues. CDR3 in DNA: TGTGCCAGCAGCCAAAAGGGAGCGGTTAGCACAGATACGCAGTATTTT. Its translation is CASSQKGAVSTDTQYF.

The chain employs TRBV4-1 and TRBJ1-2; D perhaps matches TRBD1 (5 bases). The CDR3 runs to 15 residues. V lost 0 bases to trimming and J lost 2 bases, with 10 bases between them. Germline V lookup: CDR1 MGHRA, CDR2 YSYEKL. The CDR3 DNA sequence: TGCGCCAGCAGCCAAGATCCTTCAGGGAACTATGGCTACACCTTC. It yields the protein CASSQDPSGNYGYTF.

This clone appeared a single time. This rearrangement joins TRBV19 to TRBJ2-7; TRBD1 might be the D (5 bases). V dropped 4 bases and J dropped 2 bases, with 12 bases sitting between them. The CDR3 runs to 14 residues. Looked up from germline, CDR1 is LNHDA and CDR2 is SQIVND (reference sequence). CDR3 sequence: CASSRSRATYEQYF. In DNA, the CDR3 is TGTGCCAGTAGTAGGTCCAGGGCAACCTACGAGCAGTACTTC.

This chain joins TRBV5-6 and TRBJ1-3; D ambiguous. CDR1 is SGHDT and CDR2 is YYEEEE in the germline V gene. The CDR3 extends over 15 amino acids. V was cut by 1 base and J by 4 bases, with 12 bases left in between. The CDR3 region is CASSLWAAGGNTIYF. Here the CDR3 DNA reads TGTGCCAGCAGCTTGTGGGCGGCGGGGGGAAACACCATATATTTT. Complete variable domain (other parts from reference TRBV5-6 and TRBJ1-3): DAGVTQSPTHLIKTRGQQVTLRCSPKSGHDTVSWYQQALGQGPQFIFQYYEEEERQRGNFPDRFSGHQFPNYSSELNVNALLLGDSALYLCASSLWAAGGNTIYFGEGSWLTVV.

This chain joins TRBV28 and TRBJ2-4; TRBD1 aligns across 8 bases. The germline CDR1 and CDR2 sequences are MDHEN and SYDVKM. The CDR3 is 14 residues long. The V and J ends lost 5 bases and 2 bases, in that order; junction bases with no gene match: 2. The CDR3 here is CASSDRGSKNIQYF. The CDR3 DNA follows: TGTGCCAGCAGTGACAGGGGCTCCAAAAACATTCAGTACTTC.

CDR3 sequence: CASRRTGGFDEQYF. The CDR3 region has the DNA TGTGCCAGCCGCCGGACAGGGGGTTTCGACGAGCAGTACTTC. This rearrangement joins TRBV28 to TRBJ2-7; 10 bases match TRBD1. V lost 8 bases, J lost 5 bases, and 9 bases stayed unmatched. Germline loops: CDR1 MDHEN, CDR2 SYDVKM. This CDR3 has 14 residues.

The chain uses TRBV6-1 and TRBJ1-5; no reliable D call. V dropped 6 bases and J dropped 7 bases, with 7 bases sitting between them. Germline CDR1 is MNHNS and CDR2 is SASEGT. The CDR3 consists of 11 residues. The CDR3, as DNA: TGTGCCAGCAGGGAACAGCAGCCCCAGCATTTT. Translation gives CASREQQPQHF.

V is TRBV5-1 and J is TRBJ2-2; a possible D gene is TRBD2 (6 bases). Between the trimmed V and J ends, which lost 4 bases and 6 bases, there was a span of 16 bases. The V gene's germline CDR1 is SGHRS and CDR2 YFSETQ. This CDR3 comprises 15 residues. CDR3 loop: CASSPLGEAPGELFF. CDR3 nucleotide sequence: TGCGCCAGCAGCCCCCTGGGGGAGGCACCCGGGGAGCTGTTTTTT. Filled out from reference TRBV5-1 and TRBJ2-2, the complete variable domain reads KAGVTQTPRYLIKTRGQQVTLSCSPISGHRSVSWYQQTPGQGLQFLFEYFSETQRNKGNFPGRFSGRQFSNSRSEMNVSTLELGDSALYLCASSPLGEAPGELFFGEGSRLTVL.

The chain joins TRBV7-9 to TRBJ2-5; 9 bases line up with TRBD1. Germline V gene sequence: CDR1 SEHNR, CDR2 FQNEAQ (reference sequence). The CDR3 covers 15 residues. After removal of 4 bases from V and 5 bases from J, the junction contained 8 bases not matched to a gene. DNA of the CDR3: TGTGCCAGCAGCTCCGGACAGGGGAGGGAGGAGACCCAGTACTTC. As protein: CASSSGQGREETQYF. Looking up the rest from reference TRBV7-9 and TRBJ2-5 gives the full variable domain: DTGVSQNPRHKITKRGQNVTFRCDPISEHNRLYWYRQTLGQGPEFLTYFQNEAQLEKSRLLSDRFSAERPKGSFSTLEIQRTEQGDSAMYLCASSSGQGREETQYFGPGTRLLVL.

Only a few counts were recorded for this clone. The CDR3 loop reads CASSSGQNTEAFF. The DNA for the CDR3 is TGTGCCAGCAGCTCTGGACAGAACACTGAAGCTTTCTTT. The chain is built from TRBV7-2 and TRBJ1-1, with D possibly matching TRBD1 (5 bases). This CDR3 has 13 residues. Between the trimmed V and J ends, which lost 4 bases and 1 base, there was a span of 7 bases. Germline CDR1 and CDR2: SGHTA and FQGNSA.

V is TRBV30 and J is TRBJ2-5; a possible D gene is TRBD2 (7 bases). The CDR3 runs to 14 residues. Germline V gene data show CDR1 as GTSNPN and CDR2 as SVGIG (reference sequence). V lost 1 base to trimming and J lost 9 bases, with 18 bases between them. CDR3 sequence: CAWSANRGGDAQYF. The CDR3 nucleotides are TGTGCCTGGAGTGCTAATAGGGGGGGGGATGCCCAGTACTTC.

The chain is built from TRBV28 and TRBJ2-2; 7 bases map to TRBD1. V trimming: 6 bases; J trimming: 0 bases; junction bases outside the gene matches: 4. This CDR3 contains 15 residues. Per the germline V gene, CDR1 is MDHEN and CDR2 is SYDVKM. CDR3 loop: CASRMTGPNTGELFF. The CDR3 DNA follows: TGTGCCAGCAGGATGACAGGGCCGAACACCGGGGAGCTGTTTTTT.

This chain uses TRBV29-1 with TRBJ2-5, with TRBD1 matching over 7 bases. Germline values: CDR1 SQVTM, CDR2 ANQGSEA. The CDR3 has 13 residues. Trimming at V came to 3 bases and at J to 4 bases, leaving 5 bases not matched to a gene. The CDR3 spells CSVDKGAGETQYF. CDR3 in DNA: TGCAGCGTTGATAAGGGGGCTGGAGAGACCCAGTACTTC.

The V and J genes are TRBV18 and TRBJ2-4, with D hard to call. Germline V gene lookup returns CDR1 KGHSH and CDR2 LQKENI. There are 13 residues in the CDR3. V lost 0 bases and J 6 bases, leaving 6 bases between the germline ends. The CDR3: CASSPPPRNIQYF. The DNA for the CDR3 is TGTGCCAGCTCACCACCCCCGAGAAACATTCAGTACTTC.

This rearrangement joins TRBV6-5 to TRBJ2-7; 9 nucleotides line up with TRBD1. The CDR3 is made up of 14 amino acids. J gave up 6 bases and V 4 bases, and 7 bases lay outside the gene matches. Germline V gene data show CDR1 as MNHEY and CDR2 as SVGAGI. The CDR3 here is CASSFPGQGSEQYF. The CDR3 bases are TGTGCCAGCAGTTTCCCGGGACAGGGATCCGAGCAGTACTTC.